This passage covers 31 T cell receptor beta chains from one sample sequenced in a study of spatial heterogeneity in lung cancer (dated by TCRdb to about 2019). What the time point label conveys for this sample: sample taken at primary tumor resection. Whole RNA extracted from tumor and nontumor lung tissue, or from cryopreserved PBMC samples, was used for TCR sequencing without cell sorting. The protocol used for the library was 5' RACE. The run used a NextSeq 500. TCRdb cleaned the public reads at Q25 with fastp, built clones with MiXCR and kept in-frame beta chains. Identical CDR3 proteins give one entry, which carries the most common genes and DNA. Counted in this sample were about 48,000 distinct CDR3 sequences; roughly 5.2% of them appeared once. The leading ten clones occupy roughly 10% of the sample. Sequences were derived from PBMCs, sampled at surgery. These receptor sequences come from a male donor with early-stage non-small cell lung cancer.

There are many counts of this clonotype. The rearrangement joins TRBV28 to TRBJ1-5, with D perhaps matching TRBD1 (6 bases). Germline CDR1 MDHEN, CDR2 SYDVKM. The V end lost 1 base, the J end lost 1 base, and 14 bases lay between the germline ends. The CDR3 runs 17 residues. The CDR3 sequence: CASSLLQGWGSNQPQHF. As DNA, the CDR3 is TGTGCCAGCAGTTTATTACAGGGATGGGGCAGCAATCAGCCCCAGCATTTT.

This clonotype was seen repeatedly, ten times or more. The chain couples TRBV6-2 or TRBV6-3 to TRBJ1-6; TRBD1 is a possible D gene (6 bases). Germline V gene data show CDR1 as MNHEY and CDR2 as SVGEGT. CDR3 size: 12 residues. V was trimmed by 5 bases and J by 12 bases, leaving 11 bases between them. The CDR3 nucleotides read TGTGCCAGCAGTCGACAGGCCTTACCCCTCCACTTT. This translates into CASSRQALPLHF.

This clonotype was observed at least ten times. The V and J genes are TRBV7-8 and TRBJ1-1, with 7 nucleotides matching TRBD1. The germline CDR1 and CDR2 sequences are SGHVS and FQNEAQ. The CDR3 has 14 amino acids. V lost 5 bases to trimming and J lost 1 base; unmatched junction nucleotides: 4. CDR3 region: CASSGNRGNTEAFF. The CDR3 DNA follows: TGTGCCAGCAGCGGAAACAGGGGGAACACTGAAGCTTTCTTT.

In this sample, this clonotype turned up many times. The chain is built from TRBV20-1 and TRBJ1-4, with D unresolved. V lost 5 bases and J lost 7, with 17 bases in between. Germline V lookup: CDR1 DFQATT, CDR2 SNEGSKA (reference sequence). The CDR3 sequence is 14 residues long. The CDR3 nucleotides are TGCAGTGCTCTGGACGGCCTGGGAAGTGAAAAACTGTTTTTT. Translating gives CSALDGLGSEKLFF.

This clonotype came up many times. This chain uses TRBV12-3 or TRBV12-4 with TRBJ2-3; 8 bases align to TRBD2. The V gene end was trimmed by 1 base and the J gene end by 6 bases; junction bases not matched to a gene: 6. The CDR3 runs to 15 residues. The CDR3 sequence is CASSLEGGRIDTQYF. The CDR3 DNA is TGTGCCAGCAGTTTAGAGGGCGGGAGGATTGATACGCAGTATTTT.

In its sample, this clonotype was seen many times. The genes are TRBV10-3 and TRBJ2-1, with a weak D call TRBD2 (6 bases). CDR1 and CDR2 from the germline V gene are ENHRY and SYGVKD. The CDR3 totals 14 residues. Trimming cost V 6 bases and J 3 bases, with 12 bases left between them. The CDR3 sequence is CAISAGGDYNEQFF. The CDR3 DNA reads TGTGCCATCAGCGCGGGCGGGGACTACAATGAGCAGTTCTTC.

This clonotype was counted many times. The CDR3 loop reads CAISSSGQGGSGANVLTF. CDR3 DNA sequence: TGTGCCATCAGCAGCTCGGGACAGGGGGGTTCTGGGGCCAACGTCCTGACTTTC. The V call is TRBV10-3, the J call TRBJ2-6; 11 nucleotides match TRBD1. The trim removed 6 bases at V and 1 base at J, leaving 8 bases unmatched. Germline V gene lookup returns CDR1 ENHRY and CDR2 SYGVKD. The length of the CDR3 is 18 residues.

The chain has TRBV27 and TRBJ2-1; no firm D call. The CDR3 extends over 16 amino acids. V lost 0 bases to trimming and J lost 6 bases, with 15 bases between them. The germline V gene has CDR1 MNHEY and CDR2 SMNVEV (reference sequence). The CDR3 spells CASSLSRRTSLNEQFF. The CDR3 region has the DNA TGTGCCAGCAGTTTATCGCGGCGTACCAGCCTCAATGAGCAGTTCTTC.

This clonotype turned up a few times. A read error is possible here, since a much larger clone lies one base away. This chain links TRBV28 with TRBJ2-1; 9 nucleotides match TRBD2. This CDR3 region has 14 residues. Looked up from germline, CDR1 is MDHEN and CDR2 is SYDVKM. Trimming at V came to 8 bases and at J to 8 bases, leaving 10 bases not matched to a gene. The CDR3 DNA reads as TGTGCCAGCCAACTAGCGGGCCGATACGATGAGCAGTTCTTC. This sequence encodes CASQLAGRYDEQFF. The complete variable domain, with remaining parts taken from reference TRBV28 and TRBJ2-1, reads DVKVTQSSRYLVKRTGEKVFLECVQDMDHENMFWYRQDPGLGLRLIYFSYDVKMKEKGDIPEGYSVSREKKERFSLILESASTNQTSMYLCASQLAGRYDEQFFGPGTRLTVL.

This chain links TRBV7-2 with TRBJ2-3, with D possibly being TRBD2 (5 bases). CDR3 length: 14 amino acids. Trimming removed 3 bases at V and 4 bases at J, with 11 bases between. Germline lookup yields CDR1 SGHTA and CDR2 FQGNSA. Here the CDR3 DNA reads TGTGCCAGCAGCTTCCTCAATAGCGCAGATACGCAGTATTTT. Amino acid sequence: CASSFLNSADTQYF.

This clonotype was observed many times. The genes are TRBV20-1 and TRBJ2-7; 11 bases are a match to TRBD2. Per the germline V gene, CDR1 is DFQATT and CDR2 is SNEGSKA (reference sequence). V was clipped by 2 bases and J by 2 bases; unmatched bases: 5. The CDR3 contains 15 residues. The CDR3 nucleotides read TGCAGTGCTAGATCCACTAGCGGGAGCCCCTACGAGCAGTACTTC. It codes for CSARSTSGSPYEQYF.

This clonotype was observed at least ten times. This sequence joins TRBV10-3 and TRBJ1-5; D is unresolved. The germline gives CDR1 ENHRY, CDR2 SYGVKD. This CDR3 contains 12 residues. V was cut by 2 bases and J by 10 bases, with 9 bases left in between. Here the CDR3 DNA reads TGTGCCATCAGTGAGAGCATGAAACCCCAGCATTTT. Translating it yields CAISESMKPQHF.

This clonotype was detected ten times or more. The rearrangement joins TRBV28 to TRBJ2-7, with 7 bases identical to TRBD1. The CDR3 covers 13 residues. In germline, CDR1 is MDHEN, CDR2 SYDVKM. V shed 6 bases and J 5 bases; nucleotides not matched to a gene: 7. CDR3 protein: CASSWDSWNEQYF. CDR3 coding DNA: TGTGCCAGCAGCTGGGACAGTTGGAACGAGCAGTACTTC.

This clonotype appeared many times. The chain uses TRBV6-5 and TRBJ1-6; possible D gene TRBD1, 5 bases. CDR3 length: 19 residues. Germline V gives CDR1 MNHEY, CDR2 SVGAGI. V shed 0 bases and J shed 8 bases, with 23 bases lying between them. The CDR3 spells CASSYSGQGKALVYSPLHF. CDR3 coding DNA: TGTGCCAGCAGTTACTCGGGTCAGGGAAAGGCGCTGGTATATTCACCCCTCCACTTT.

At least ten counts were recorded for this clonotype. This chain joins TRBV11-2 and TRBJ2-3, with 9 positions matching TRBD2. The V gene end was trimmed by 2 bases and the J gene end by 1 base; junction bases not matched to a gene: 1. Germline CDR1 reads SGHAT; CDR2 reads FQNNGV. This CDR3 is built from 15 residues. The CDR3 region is CASSLTSGRTDTQYF. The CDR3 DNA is TGTGCCAGCAGCTTAACTAGCGGGCGCACAGATACGCAGTATTTT.

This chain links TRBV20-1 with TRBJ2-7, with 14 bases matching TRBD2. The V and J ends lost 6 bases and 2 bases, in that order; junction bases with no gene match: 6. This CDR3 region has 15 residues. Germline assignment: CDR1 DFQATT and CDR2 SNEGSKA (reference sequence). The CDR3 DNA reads TGCAGTGCGGCGGGACTAGCGGGAGTCCCCTACGAGCAGTACTTC. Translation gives CSAAGLAGVPYEQYF.

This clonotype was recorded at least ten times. DNA of the CDR3: TGTGCCAGCAGCCAGAACCCCGGGACTAGCGGCTCCTACGAGCAGTACTTC. Protein sequence: CASSQNPGTSGSYEQYF. This chain connects TRBV3-1 to TRBJ2-7, with TRBD2 matching 11 bases. Per the germline V gene, CDR1 is LGHDT and CDR2 is YNNKEL (reference sequence). The CDR3 loop spans 17 amino acids. The J segment lost 0 bases and the V segment lost 3 bases, leaving 7 bases of the junction unmatched.

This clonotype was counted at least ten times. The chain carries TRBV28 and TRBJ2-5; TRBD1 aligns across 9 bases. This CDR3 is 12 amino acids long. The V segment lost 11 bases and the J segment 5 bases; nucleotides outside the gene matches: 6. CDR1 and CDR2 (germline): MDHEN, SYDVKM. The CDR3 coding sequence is TGTGCCTCCGGGACAGGGATCGAGACCCAGTACTTC. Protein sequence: CASGTGIETQYF.

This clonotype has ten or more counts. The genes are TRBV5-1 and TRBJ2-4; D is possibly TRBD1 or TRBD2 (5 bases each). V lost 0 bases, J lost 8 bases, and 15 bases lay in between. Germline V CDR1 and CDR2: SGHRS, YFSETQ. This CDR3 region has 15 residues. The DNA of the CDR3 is TGCGCCAGCAGCTTGGGGACGAGGGGCGAGTACATTCAGTACTTC. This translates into CASSLGTRGEYIQYF.

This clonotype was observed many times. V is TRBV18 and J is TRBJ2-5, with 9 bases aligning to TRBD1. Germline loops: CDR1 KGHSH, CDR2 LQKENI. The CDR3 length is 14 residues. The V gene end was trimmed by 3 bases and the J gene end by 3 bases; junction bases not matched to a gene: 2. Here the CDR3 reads CASSPTGGEETQYF. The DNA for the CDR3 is TGTGCCAGCTCACCGACAGGGGGTGAAGAGACCCAGTACTTC.

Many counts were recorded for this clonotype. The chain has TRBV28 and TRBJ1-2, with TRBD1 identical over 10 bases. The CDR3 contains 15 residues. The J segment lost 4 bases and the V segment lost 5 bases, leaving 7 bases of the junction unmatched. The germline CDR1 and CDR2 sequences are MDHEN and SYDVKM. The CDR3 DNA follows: TGTGCCAGCAGTCCTTCGGGACAGGGGCTCTATGGCTACACCTTC. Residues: CASSPSGQGLYGYTF.

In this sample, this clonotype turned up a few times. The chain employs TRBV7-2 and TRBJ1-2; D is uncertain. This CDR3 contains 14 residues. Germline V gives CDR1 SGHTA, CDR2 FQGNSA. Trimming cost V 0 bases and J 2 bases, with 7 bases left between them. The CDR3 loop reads CASSLAHLNYGYTF. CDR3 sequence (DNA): TGTGCCAGCAGCTTAGCGCACCTAAACTATGGCTACACCTTC.

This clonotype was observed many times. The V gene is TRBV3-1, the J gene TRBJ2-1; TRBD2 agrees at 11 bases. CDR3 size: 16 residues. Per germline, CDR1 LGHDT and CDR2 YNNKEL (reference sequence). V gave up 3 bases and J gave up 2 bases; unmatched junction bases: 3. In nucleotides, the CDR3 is TGTGCCAGCAGCCAGGGGACTAGCGGCGCCTACAATGAGCAGTTCTTC. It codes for CASSQGTSGAYNEQFF.

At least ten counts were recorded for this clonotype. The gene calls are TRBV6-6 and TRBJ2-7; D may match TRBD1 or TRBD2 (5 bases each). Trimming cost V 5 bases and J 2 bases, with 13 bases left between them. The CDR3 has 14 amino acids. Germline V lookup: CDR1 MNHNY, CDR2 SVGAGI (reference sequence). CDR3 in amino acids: CASSHRDVTYEQYF. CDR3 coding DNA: TGTGCCAGCAGTCACCGGGACGTAACCTACGAGCAGTACTTC.

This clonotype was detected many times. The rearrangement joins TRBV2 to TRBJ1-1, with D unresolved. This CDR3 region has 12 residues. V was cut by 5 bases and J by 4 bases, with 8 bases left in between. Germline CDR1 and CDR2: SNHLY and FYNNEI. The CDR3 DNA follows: TGTGCCAGCAGTCCCTTAAGCACTGAAGCTTTCTTT. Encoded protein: CASSPLSTEAFF.

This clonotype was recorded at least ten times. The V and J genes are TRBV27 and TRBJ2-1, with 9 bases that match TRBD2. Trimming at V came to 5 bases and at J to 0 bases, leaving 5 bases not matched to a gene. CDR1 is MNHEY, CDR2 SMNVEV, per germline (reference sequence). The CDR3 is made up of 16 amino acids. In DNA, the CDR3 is TGTGCCAGCAGTAAGACTAGCGGCCCCTCCTACAATGAGCAGTTCTTC. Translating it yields CASSKTSGPSYNEQFF.

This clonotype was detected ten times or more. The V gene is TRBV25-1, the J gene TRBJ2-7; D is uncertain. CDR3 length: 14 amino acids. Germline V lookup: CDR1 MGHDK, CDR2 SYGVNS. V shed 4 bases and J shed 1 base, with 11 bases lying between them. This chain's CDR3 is CASSVGVGSYEQYF. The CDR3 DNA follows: TGTGCCAGCAGTGTTGGGGTCGGGTCCTACGAGCAGTACTTC.

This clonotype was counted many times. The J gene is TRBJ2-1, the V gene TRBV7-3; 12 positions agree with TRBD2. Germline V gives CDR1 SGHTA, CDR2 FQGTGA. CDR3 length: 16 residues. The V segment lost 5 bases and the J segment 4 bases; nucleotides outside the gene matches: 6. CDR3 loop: CASSPLAGGLYNEQFF. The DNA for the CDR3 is TGTGCCAGCAGCCCCCTAGCGGGAGGGCTTTACAATGAGCAGTTCTTC.

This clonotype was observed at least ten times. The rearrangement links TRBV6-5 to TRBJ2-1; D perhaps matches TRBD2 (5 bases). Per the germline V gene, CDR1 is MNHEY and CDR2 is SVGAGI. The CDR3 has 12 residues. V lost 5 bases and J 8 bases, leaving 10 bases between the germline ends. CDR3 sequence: CASSRTGDEQFF. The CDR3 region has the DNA TGTGCCAGCAGTCGGACTGGGGATGAGCAGTTCTTC.

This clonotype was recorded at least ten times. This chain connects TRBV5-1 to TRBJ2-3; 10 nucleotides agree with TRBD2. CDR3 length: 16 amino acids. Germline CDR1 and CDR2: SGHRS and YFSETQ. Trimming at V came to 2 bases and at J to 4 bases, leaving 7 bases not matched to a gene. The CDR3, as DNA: TGCGCCAGCAGCTTAAGGACTAGCGGAGCAGCAGATACGCAGTATTTT. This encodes CASSLRTSGAADTQYF.

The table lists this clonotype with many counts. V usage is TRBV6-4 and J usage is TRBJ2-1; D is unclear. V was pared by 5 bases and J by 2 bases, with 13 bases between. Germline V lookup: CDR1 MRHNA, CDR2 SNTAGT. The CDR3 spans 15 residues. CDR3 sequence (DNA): TGTGCCAGCAGTATTGACAAGGGCCCCTACAATGAGCAGTTCTTC. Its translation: CASSIDKGPYNEQFF.